This entry lists 14 T cell receptor beta chains sequenced from one sample in a study of blood T cell repertoires in COVID-19. Generated by immunoSEQ multiplex PCR, the TCRdb table keeps only in-frame clones and is missing some. The data hold 400,000 to 500,000 clones, with more than 75% observed a single time. Sequencing was done on a sample of PBMCs or T cells enriched from blood (not recorded which). Every receptor here comes from a woman aged 35 to 49 who had recovered from COVID-19.

The V gene is TRBV18, the J gene TRBJ1-4; 8 bases match TRBD1. The trim removed 6 bases at V and 8 bases at J, leaving 17 bases unmatched. The germline V gene encodes CDR1 KGHSH and CDR2 LQKENI. CDR3 length equals 17 residues. CDR3 nucleotides: TGTGCCAGCTCCCCGTTGGCCGGGACAGGCTTGGGGGAAAAACTGTTTTTT. Translated, it gives CASSPLAGTGLGEKLFF.

This chain uses TRBV6-5 with TRBJ1-2; TRBD1 might be the D (6 bases). Germline values: CDR1 MNHEY, CDR2 SVGAGI. This CDR3 contains 15 residues. Between the trimmed V and J ends, which lost 6 bases and 4 bases, there was a span of 18 bases. In DNA form, the CDR3 reads TGTGCCAGCAGCCTTTCCCCGACAGGAGGCTATGGCTACACCTTC. Its translation: CASSLSPTGGYGYTF.

This clone was found once. This chain joins TRBV30 and TRBJ1-2, with no clear D. The CDR3 loop spans 11 amino acids. Trimming pared 2 bases from V and 13 bases from J, leaving 14 bases between. Germline CDR1 is GTSNPN and CDR2 is SVGIG (reference sequence). CDR3 nucleotide sequence: TGTGCCTGGAGTCCCCAGGCCGCCTGCACCTTC. Its translation: CAWSPQAACTF.

V is TRBV3-1 (or the pseudogene TRBV3-2) and J is TRBJ2-1; 10 bases agree with TRBD2. CDR3 length: 16 residues. Germline CDR1 reads LGHDT; CDR2 reads YNNKEL (reference sequence). The ends lost 4 bases at V and 0 bases at J; junction bases unmatched: 3. This CDR3 is CASSPLAGGSYNEQFF. The CDR3 DNA sequence: TGTGCCAGCAGCCCTTTAGCGGGAGGCTCCTACAATGAGCAGTTCTTC.

J is TRBJ2-2 and V is TRBV11-2, with 7 positions matching TRBD2. J was trimmed by 2 bases and V by 3 bases; bases with no gene match: 12. The CDR3 is 18 amino acids. The germline V gene has CDR1 SGHAT and CDR2 FQNNGV. The CDR3 protein is CASSFKTASGSNTGELFF. The CDR3 DNA reads as TGTGCCAGCAGCTTCAAGACGGCTAGCGGAAGCAACACCGGGGAGCTGTTTTTT.

This clone was found once. The chain couples TRBV5-1 to TRBJ1-2; 10 nucleotides agree with TRBD1. Unmatched junction bases numbered 5, after V lost 2 bases and J lost 4 bases. There are 15 residues in the CDR3. Germline V gives CDR1 SGHRS, CDR2 YFSETQ. In nucleotides, the CDR3 is TGCGCCAGCAGCTTCGGCGGGACAGGGGTCTATGGCTACACCTTC. The encoded protein is CASSFGGTGVYGYTF.

Only a few counts were recorded for this clone. Other DNA sequences from this sample encode an identical CDR3 as well. The CDR3 region is CASSLAGETQYF. The CDR3 DNA reads TGTGCCAGCAGCTTGGCCGGGGAGACCCAGTACTTC. This chain uses TRBV11-2 with TRBJ2-5, with unresolved D. Germline V CDR1 and CDR2: SGHAT, FQNNGV. The V end was cut by 3 bases, the J end by 5 bases, with 7 bases between. The length of the CDR3 is 12 residues.

The CDR3 DNA is TGTGCCAGCAGCCTGCCGGGCACTGAAGCTTTCTTT. This codes for CASSLPGTEAFF. V usage is TRBV7-6 and J usage is TRBJ1-1, with unresolved D. The CDR3 is made up of 12 amino acids. Germline V gives CDR1 SGHVS, CDR2 FNYEAQ. The ends were cut back, 5 bases at V and 4 bases at J, with 8 bases in the middle.

This clone was detected only once. For the CDR3, the DNA is TGTGCCACCAGCAGAGTCGGTCAGCCCCAGCATTTT. Amino acid sequence: CATSRVGQPQHF. This chain links TRBV15 with TRBJ1-5; D remains unclear. The CDR3 runs 12 residues. With 1 base removed from V and 6 bases from J, the gap between germline ends came to 4 bases. Germline V gives CDR1 LNHNV, CDR2 YYDKDF (reference sequence).

This rearrangement joins TRBV19 to TRBJ1-1; D unresolved. With 2 bases removed from V and 5 bases from J, the gap between germline ends came to 12 bases. Germline V gene data show CDR1 as LNHDA and CDR2 as SQIVND (reference sequence). CDR3 length: 14 residues. Written as DNA, the CDR3 is TGTGCCAGTAGTATAACCTACCGGAGGACTGAAGCTTTCTTT. Translated, it gives CASSITYRRTEAFF.

This rearrangement joins TRBV10-2 to TRBJ2-1, with 10 positions matching TRBD2. The CDR3 totals 16 residues. With 1 base clipped from V and 4 bases from J, the junction kept 4 bases outside the gene matches. The germline gives CDR1 WSHSY, CDR2 SAAADI. This chain's CDR3 is CASSEFTSGEYNEQFF. Here the CDR3 DNA reads TGCGCCAGCAGTGAGTTCACTAGCGGGGAGTACAATGAGCAGTTCTTC.

The chain links TRBV9 to TRBJ1-5, with a weak D call TRBD1 (5 bases). Germline V gene data show CDR1 as SGDLS and CDR2 as YYNGEE. V dropped 3 bases and J dropped 6 bases, with 10 bases sitting between them. This CDR3 spans 13 amino acids. CDR3 protein: CASSAGTFQPQHF. CDR3 DNA sequence: TGTGCCAGCAGCGCTGGGACTTTTCAGCCCCAGCATTTT.

The chain has TRBV6-5 and TRBJ2-7, with 9 bases identical to TRBD2. The V gene end was trimmed by 2 bases and the J gene end by 4 bases; junction bases not matched to a gene: 3. This CDR3 contains 14 residues. Germline V CDR1 and CDR2: MNHEY, SVGAGI. The CDR3 protein is CASSYRAGGYEQYF. The CDR3 nucleotides read TGTGCCAGCAGTTACCGAGCGGGAGGTTACGAGCAGTACTTC.

The chain is built from TRBV27 and TRBJ1-1, with TRBD1 as a possible D gene (6 bases). Germline assignment: CDR1 MNHEY and CDR2 SMNVEV (reference sequence). The CDR3 has 15 amino acids. V lost 5 bases and J lost 2, with 15 bases in between. CDR3 nucleotide sequence: TGTGCCAGCAGTCCCCAGGGGTATCAAAACACTGAAGCTTTCTTT. Its protein product is CASSPQGYQNTEAFF.